This entry is about one T cell receptor (beta chain). Its antigen is still unknown. These data are taken from a study of T cell repertoires in cytomegalovirus infection. In the study overall: The public TCR beta signatures pointed to both CMV infection and matching HLA type.

Germline V lookup: CDR1 MNHEY, CDR2 SMNVEV (reference sequence). This CDR3 is built from 15 residues. Trimming left V 2 bases short and J 1 base short, with 10 bases between. TCRdb re-called the reads with MiXCR, one entry per CDR3 protein. The table has about 890,000 distinct CDR3 sequences, 25% to 40% seen once; the top ten hold 10% to 15%. The chain employs TRBV27 and TRBJ2-3; D gene unclear. This TCR derives from a human donor in good health (CMV status not recorded). Some clones in this sample may be carry-over from other donors' samples. This specimen consisted of cultured CD8+ T cells from PBMCs, obtained from culture after CMV antigen stimulation. CDR3 sequence reads: CASSLSGDGTDTQYF. CDR3 coding DNA: TGTGCCAGCAGTTTAAGTGGGGATGGCACAGATACGCAGTATTTT.